This TCR beta chain is from a study of blood T cell repertoires in COVID-19. About the study: The analysed material was cDNA or gDNA that came from T cells, B-cell-depleted T cells, or PBMCs.

In the original workflow: Quantification of nucleated cells was approximated via reference gene primer amplification. Produced via immunoSEQ multiplex PCR; TCRdb's table is partial and in-frame only. The DNA gave D and trimming, while V, J and clone size come from that table. The data show about 130,000 clones, approximately 84% seen once. The sample taken for sequencing was peripheral blood. The sequence came from a human donor in a cohort sampled during active COVID-19.

CDR3: CSVVWSGSYEQYF. The CDR3 bases are TGCAGCGTTGTGTGGTCGGGTTCCTACGAGCAGTACTTC. The chain is built from TRBV29-1 and TRBJ2-7, with D hard to call. Germline CDR1 SQVTM, CDR2 ANQGSEA. Trimming cost V 4 bases and J 1 base, with 11 bases left between them. The CDR3 has 13 residues.